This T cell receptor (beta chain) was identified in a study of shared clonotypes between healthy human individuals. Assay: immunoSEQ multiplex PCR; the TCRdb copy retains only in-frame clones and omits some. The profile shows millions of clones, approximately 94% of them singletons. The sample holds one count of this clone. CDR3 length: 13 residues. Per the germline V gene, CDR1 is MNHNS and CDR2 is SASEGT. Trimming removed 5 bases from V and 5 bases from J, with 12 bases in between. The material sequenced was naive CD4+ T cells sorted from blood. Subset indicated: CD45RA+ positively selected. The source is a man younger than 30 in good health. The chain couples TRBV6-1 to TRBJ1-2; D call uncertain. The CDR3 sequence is CASSRGAVYGYTF. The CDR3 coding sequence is TGTGCCAGCAGTCGAGGAGCGGTATATGGCTACACCTTC.